This T cell receptor beta chain is drawn from a study of cytotoxic CD8 clonotypes in ibrutinib-treated CLL. Study-level findings and limits: Clonality rose at ibrutinib response and fell back toward baseline at progression.

This clone was observed once. As yet, its antigen is unknown. The TCR beta libraries used 2 to 2.5 micrograms of genomic DNA that came from cryopreserved PBMCs. Targeted sequencing depth ranged from 1 in 200,000 to 1 in 1 million T cells. Assay: immunoSEQ multiplex PCR; the TCRdb copy retains only in-frame clones and omits some. This sample has roughly 160,000 clones, with about 80% found just once. The receptor comes from a human donor with chronic lymphocytic leukemia. Sequencing was performed on PBMCs, taken after 24 months of ibrutinib treatment.

CDR3 sequence reads: CASSRKHRTSGNNEQFF. In DNA form, the CDR3 reads TGTGCCAGCAGTAGAAAACACCGGACTAGCGGGAATAATGAGCAGTTCTTC. The chain uses TRBV6-4 and TRBJ2-1, with 12 nucleotides matching TRBD2. This CDR3 region has 17 residues. CDR1 and CDR2 (germline): MRHNA, SNTAGT. V gave up 5 bases and J gave up 7 bases; unmatched junction bases: 12.